This record covers a single T cell receptor beta chain. Its antigen is unidentified. The data were obtained in a study of T-cell memory formation after mild COVID-19. Study-level points and caveats: Pre-infection memory contained some responding clones, which suggested that cross-reactive memory had joined. Among contracting clones, CD4+ were mainly CM/EM and CD8+ enriched in EMRA.

The CDR3 is 15 amino acids. V was pared by 0 bases and J by 0 bases, with 6 bases between. A 5'RACE reaction primed in the constant segment made cDNA libraries of TCR alpha and TCR beta, and these carried sample barcodes and UMIs. A single record per CDR3 protein comes from TCRdb applying MiXCR to the 5' RACE reads. The table has roughly 130,000 distinct CDR3 sequences, about 5.9% seen once. The specimen sequenced was PBMCs or a T cell subset sorted from them (not recorded which). The genes are TRBV12-3 or TRBV12-4 and TRBJ1-3; D is unresolved. The TCR sequence derives from an adult woman who had mild COVID-19 (a few samples of this study predate the infection). Cell type and time point are not known. The CDR3 nucleotides are TGTGCCAGCAGTTTAGCCAGGCTCTCTGGAAACACCATATATTTT. Protein: CASSLARLSGNTIYF.